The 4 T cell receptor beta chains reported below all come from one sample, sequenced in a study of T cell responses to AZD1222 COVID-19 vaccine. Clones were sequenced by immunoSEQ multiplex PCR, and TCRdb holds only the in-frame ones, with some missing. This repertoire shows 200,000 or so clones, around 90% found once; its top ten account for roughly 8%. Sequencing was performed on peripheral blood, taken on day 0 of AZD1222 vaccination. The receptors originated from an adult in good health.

The CDR3 DNA follows: TGTGCCAGCAGTTATAGGCGGTGGCACAATGGCTACACCTTC. It codes for CASSYRRWHNGYTF. The chain links TRBV6-5 to TRBJ1-2; no definite D call. The CDR3 spans 14 residues. Germline V CDR1 and CDR2: MNHEY, SVGAGI. With 3 bases removed from V and 6 bases from J, the gap between germline ends came to 14 bases.

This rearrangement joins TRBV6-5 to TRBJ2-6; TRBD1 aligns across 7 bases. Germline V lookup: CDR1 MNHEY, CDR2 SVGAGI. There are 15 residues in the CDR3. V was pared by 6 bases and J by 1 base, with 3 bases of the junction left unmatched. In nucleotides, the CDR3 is TGTGCCAGCAGGGACAGGCCTTCTGGGGCCAACGTCCTGACTTTC. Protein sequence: CASRDRPSGANVLTF.

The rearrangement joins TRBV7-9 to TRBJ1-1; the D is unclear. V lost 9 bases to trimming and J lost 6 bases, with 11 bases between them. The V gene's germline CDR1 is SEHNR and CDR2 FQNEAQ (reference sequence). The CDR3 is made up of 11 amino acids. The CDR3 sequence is CASAPGAEAFF. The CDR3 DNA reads TGTGCCAGTGCCCCTGGGGCTGAAGCTTTCTTT.

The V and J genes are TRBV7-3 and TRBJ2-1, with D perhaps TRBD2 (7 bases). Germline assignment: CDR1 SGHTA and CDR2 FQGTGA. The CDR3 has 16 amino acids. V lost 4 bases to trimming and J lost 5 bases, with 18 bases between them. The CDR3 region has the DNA TGTGCCAGCAGCTCCCGGAGGGCGGGGGCTAACAATGAGCAGTTCTTC. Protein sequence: CASSSRRAGANNEQFF.